These T cell receptor beta chains were read from a single sample in a study of blood T cell repertoires in COVID-19. The data were produced by immunoSEQ multiplex PCR, yet TCRdb's version contains in-frame clones alone and is incomplete. The data contain more than 200,000 clones, approximately 80% of them seen just once; the ten biggest clones take up approximately 2%. Sequencing input: PBMCs or T cells enriched from blood (not recorded which). The receptors originated from a man aged 55 to 70 who had recovered from COVID-19. Both conserved end residues are part of each CDR3. The order of the fields is J gene, D gene, V gene, CDR3 DNA, CDR3 protein. A D gene is named only where the DNA matches it firmly.

>TRBJ2-1|TRBD1|TRBV2
TGTGCCAGCAGTGGACAGGGCTATGAGCAGTTCTTC
CASSGQGYEQFF
>TRBJ2-3|.|TRBV18
TGTGCCAGCTCACCGGCCGAAACAGATACGCAGTATTTT
CASSPAETDTQYF
>TRBJ1-2|TRBD1|TRBV19
TGTGCCAGTAGTTACCAGGGGGGATGGGATGGCTACACCTTC
CASSYQGGWDGYTF
>TRBJ1-2|TRBD1|TRBV27
TGTGCCAGCAGTTTAGCGGGACAGGCCGGACGGGGCTACACCTTC
CASSLAGQAGRGYTF
>TRBJ2-5|TRBD2|TRBV2
TGTGCCAGCAGGGAGGGACTAGCGGGCGTCAAAGAGACCCAGTACTTC
CASREGLAGVKETQYF
>TRBJ2-1|.|TRBV6-6
TGTGCCAGCAGTCAGACAGGAGACAATGAGCAGTTCTTC
CASSQTGDNEQFF
>TRBJ1-4|.|TRBV9
TGTGCCAGCAGCCCTCGGGGAGCCAGGCGGGAAAAACTGTTTTTT
CASSPRGARREKLFF
>TRBJ1-2|.|TRBV7-6
TGTGCCAGCAGCCCCCGGGCGGGGTTTCGAGATGGCTACACCTTC
CASSPRAGFRDGYTF
>TRBJ1-1|.|TRBV25-1
TGTGCCAGCAGTGATCGACACAACACTGAAGCTTTCTTT
CASSDRHNTEAFF
>TRBJ1-2|.|TRBV10-3
TGTGCCATCAGTGATAAATCAGGCCTTGACTATGGCTACACCTTC
CAISDKSGLDYGYTF
>TRBJ1-1|.|TRBV3-1/TRBV3-2
TGTGCCAGCAGCGACCGGGGGAACACTGAAGCTTTCTTT
CASSDRGNTEAFF
>TRBJ1-6|.|TRBV20-1
TGCAGTGCTAGTGGACAATATAATTCACCCCTCCACTTT
CSASGQYNSPLHF
>TRBJ2-3|.|TRBV11-2
TGTGCCAGCAGCTTAGGATCACTAGCTACAGATACGCAGTATTTT
CASSLGSLATDTQYF
>TRBJ1-4|.|TRBV11-2
TGTGCCAGCAGCTTAGGGCAGGGCGAAGAAAAACTGTTTTTT
CASSLGQGEEKLFF
>TRBJ1-1|.|TRBV6-5
TGTGCCAGCAGTACATACAGGTCGAACACTGAAGCTTTCTTT
CASSTYRSNTEAFF
>TRBJ2-5|TRBD2|TRBV13
TGTGCCAGCAGCTACGGACTAGCGGGGGACTTGGAGACCCAGTACTTC
CASSYGLAGDLETQYF
>TRBJ1-3|.|TRBV7-2
TGTGCCAGCAGCTTAGGGGCCTCTGAAAACACCATATATTTT
CASSLGASENTIYF